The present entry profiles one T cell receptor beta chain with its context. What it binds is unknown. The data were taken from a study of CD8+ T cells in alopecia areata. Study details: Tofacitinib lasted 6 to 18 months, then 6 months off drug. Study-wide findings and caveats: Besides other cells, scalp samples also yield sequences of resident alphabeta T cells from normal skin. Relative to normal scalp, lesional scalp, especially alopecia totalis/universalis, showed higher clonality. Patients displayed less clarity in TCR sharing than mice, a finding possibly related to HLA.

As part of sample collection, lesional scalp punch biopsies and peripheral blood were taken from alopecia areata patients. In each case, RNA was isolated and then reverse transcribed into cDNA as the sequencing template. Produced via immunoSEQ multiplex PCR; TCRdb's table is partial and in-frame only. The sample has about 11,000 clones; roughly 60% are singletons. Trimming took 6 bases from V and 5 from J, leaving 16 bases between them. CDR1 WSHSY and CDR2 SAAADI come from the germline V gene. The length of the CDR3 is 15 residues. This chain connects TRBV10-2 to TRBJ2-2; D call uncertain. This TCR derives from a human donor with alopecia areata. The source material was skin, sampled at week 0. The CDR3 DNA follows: TGCGCCAGCAGCCCAGAGGTCCGGGTGACCGGGGAGCTGTTTTTT. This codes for CASSPEVRVTGELFF.